This is a list of T cell receptor beta chains from one sample in a study of identical twins. TCRdb reanalysed the 5' RACE reads using MiXCR and keeps one entry per CDR3 protein. The sample consists of a few hundred thousand distinct CDR3 sequences, 8.5% to 10% of them appearing once. The source material was naive T cells sorted from blood. These receptors all come from a woman aged 45-59 years in good health. The CDR3 runs from the conserved cysteine through the conserved F or W. The order of the fields is J gene, clone size, V gene, D gene, CDR3 DNA, CDR3 protein. The D gene is left open where the match is weak. Rows may omit the clone size; those that give it use once, few, many or a size class.

J gene: TRBJ2-3; clone size: few; V gene: TRBV4-1; D gene: .; CDR3 DNA: TGCGCCAGCAGGTATACAGGCATCGGGATCGATACGCAGTATTTT; CDR3 protein: CASRYTGIGIDTQYF
J gene: TRBJ2-6; clone size: few; V gene: TRBV20-1; D gene: .; CDR3 DNA: TGCAGTGCTAGAGTCGGGGCCAACGTCCTGACTTTC; CDR3 protein: CSARVGANVLTF
J gene: TRBJ1-3; clone size: .; V gene: TRBV5-1; D gene: .; CDR3 DNA: TGCGCCAGCAGTCCGATCGCAGGCGGTGTTGGAAACACCATATATTTT; CDR3 protein: CASSPIAGGVGNTIYF
J gene: TRBJ2-1; clone size: .; V gene: TRBV9; D gene: .; CDR3 DNA: TGTGCCAGCAGCGTAGGACAGGCGAATGAGCAGTTCTTC; CDR3 protein: CASSVGQANEQFF
J gene: TRBJ2-5; clone size: many; V gene: TRBV5-1; D gene: .; CDR3 DNA: TGTGCCAGCAGCAACCAAGAGACCCAGTACTTC; CDR3 protein: CASSNQETQYF
J gene: TRBJ2-3; clone size: .; V gene: TRBV20-1; D gene: TRBD2; CDR3 DNA: TGCAGTGCTAGTGCGCTAGCGGGACCAGATACGCAGTATTTT; CDR3 protein: CSASALAGPDTQYF
J gene: TRBJ2-7; clone size: .; V gene: TRBV7-9; D gene: .; CDR3 DNA: TGTGCCAGCAGTGAAGCGCAGGGGATGTACTACGAGCAGTACTTC; CDR3 protein: CASSEAQGMYYEQYF
J gene: TRBJ2-3; clone size: many; V gene: TRBV6-5; D gene: .; CDR3 DNA: TGTGCCAGCAGCCCAAGGGATGGCACAGATACGCAGTATTTT; CDR3 protein: CASSPRDGTDTQYF
J gene: TRBJ1-1; clone size: .; V gene: TRBV7-9; D gene: .; CDR3 DNA: TGTGCCAGCAGCCGACAGGCCGCCGGAGCTGAAGCTTTCTTT; CDR3 protein: CASSRQAAGAEAFF
J gene: TRBJ2-7; clone size: .; V gene: TRBV14; D gene: TRBD2; CDR3 DNA: TGTGCCAGGAAATTAGCGGGTCCGCAGTCGGAGAACTACGAGCAGTACTTC; CDR3 protein: CARKLAGPQSENYEQYF
J gene: TRBJ1-1; clone size: .; V gene: TRBV7-9; D gene: .; CDR3 DNA: TGTGCCAGCAGCTTACAGGGGTACGCTTTCTTT; CDR3 protein: CASSLQGYAFF
J gene: TRBJ2-1; clone size: many; V gene: TRBV20-1; D gene: .; CDR3 DNA: TGCAGTGCTAGAGGGCGGCGGTACAATGAGCAGTTCTTC; CDR3 protein: CSARGRRYNEQFF
J gene: TRBJ2-1; clone size: many; V gene: TRBV18; D gene: TRBD2; CDR3 DNA: TGTGCCAGCTCACCACCGGGGAGGGAGAGGAATGAGCAGTTCTTC; CDR3 protein: CASSPPGRERNEQFF
J gene: TRBJ2-3; clone size: many; V gene: TRBV12-3/TRBV12-4; D gene: .; CDR3 DNA: TGTGCCAGCAGTTTTCGTTCCCGTGGGACAGATACGCAGTATTTT; CDR3 protein: CASSFRSRGTDTQYF
J gene: TRBJ2-3; clone size: many; V gene: TRBV29-1; D gene: .; CDR3 DNA: TGCAGTGCCTGGGGGGAGTGGTTTAGATCAGATACGCAGTATTTT; CDR3 protein: CSAWGEWFRSDTQYF
J gene: TRBJ1-5; clone size: many; V gene: TRBV7-2; D gene: .; CDR3 DNA: TGTGCCAGCAGCTTAGGGGCAGGGGGCAATCAGCCCCAGCATTTT; CDR3 protein: CASSLGAGGNQPQHF
J gene: TRBJ2-3; clone size: few; V gene: TRBV29-1; D gene: .; CDR3 DNA: TGCAGCGTTGGAAGCGGGTGGGATACGCAGTATTTT; CDR3 protein: CSVGSGWDTQYF
J gene: TRBJ2-1; clone size: many; V gene: TRBV6-5; D gene: TRBD1; CDR3 DNA: TGTGCCAGCAGTTCCTTAAGCGACTTTCGGGACAGGGGCTATGAGCAGTTCTTC; CDR3 protein: CASSSLSDFRDRGYEQFF
J gene: TRBJ1-1; clone size: few; V gene: TRBV20-1; D gene: .; CDR3 DNA: TGCAGTGCTAGAGATCAGAGGGGGAACACTGAAGCTTTCTTT; CDR3 protein: CSARDQRGNTEAFF
J gene: TRBJ2-7; clone size: .; V gene: TRBV7-2; D gene: TRBD2; CDR3 DNA: TGTGCCAGCAAGCGAACTAGCGGGGGACGATACGAGCAGTACTTC; CDR3 protein: CASKRTSGGRYEQYF
J gene: TRBJ2-2; clone size: few; V gene: TRBV5-6; D gene: TRBD2; CDR3 DNA: TGTGCCAGCAGCATGCTAGCGGGGGCATTTAACACCGGGGAGCTGTTTTTT; CDR3 protein: CASSMLAGAFNTGELFF
J gene: TRBJ2-1; clone size: few; V gene: TRBV11-2; D gene: .; CDR3 DNA: TGTGCCAGCAGCTTAGCAATGGGAACCAATGAGCAGTTCTTC; CDR3 protein: CASSLAMGTNEQFF
J gene: TRBJ2-1; clone size: many; V gene: TRBV29-1; D gene: .; CDR3 DNA: TGCAGCGTTGAAGATCTAGGGAATGAGCAGTTCTTC; CDR3 protein: CSVEDLGNEQFF
J gene: TRBJ2-1; clone size: once; V gene: TRBV3-1; D gene: .; CDR3 DNA: TGTGCCAGCAGCCAAGGCCACCCGAAGAATGAGCCGTTCTTC; CDR3 protein: CASSQGHPKNEPFF
J gene: TRBJ2-3; clone size: .; V gene: TRBV6-5; D gene: TRBD2; CDR3 DNA: TGTGCCAGCAGTTACTCGAATGCGGGAGGCGGGGATACGCAGTATTTT; CDR3 protein: CASSYSNAGGGDTQYF
J gene: TRBJ2-1; clone size: .; V gene: TRBV27; D gene: TRBD2; CDR3 DNA: TGTGCCAGCAGAGAGCTTAGAGGGACTAGCGGTTACAATGAGCAGTTCTTC; CDR3 protein: CASRELRGTSGYNEQFF
J gene: TRBJ2-1; clone size: many; V gene: TRBV3-1; D gene: .; CDR3 DNA: TGTGCCAGCAGCCCGTCCGGGCTAAAAGGGCGGAATGAGCAGTTCTTC; CDR3 protein: CASSPSGLKGRNEQFF
J gene: TRBJ1-1; clone size: many; V gene: TRBV5-1; D gene: .; CDR3 DNA: TGCGCCAGCAGATTTGAAGAAAACACTGAAGCTTTCTTT; CDR3 protein: CASRFEENTEAFF
J gene: TRBJ2-2; clone size: many; V gene: TRBV5-1; D gene: TRBD2; CDR3 DNA: TGCGCCAGCACCTTACTAGCGGCCCCCGGGGAGCTGTTTTTT; CDR3 protein: CASTLLAAPGELFF
J gene: TRBJ2-5; clone size: .; V gene: TRBV19; D gene: .; CDR3 DNA: TGTGCCAGTAGCGGGAGTGGGATAGAGACCCAGTACTTC; CDR3 protein: CASSGSGIETQYF
J gene: TRBJ2-4; clone size: many; V gene: TRBV20-1; D gene: TRBD2; CDR3 DNA: TGCAGTGCTAGTTTGGGAGGGAGCGGGGACATTCAGTACTTC; CDR3 protein: CSASLGGSGDIQYF
J gene: TRBJ1-5; clone size: few; V gene: TRBV30; D gene: .; CDR3 DNA: TGTGCCTGGAGTGGGTACAACAATCAGCCCCAGCATTTT; CDR3 protein: CAWSGYNNQPQHF
J gene: TRBJ2-1; clone size: many; V gene: TRBV12-3/TRBV12-4; D gene: TRBD2; CDR3 DNA: TGTGCCAGCAGTTTATCCTACGGGAGGGCGAATGAGCAGTTCTTC; CDR3 protein: CASSLSYGRANEQFF
J gene: TRBJ2-2; clone size: many; V gene: TRBV5-1; D gene: TRBD1; CDR3 DNA: TGCGCCAGCAGCTCCAGGACAGGGTTAACCGGGGAGCTGTTTTTT; CDR3 protein: CASSSRTGLTGELFF
J gene: TRBJ2-7; clone size: many; V gene: TRBV29-1; D gene: TRBD2; CDR3 DNA: TGCAGCGTGGGAACTAGCGGGAGGGCCTCCGAGCAGTACTTC; CDR3 protein: CSVGTSGRASEQYF
J gene: TRBJ1-6; clone size: .; V gene: TRBV20-1; D gene: .; CDR3 DNA: TGCAGTGTCCCAAGACCGGGACGGGGAAATTCACCCCTCCACTTT; CDR3 protein: CSVPRPGRGNSPLHF
J gene: TRBJ2-3; clone size: few; V gene: TRBV20-1; D gene: .; CDR3 DNA: TGCAGTGCTAGAGTCACGGGGGGCACAGATACGCAGTATTTT; CDR3 protein: CSARVTGGTDTQYF
J gene: TRBJ2-7; clone size: few; V gene: TRBV12-3/TRBV12-4; D gene: .; CDR3 DNA: TGTGCCAGCAGTTTCCGTGGGCCCCAAGAGACCTACGAGCAGTACTTC; CDR3 protein: CASSFRGPQETYEQYF
J gene: TRBJ2-5; clone size: few; V gene: TRBV5-1; D gene: .; CDR3 DNA: TGCGCCAGCACCGAAGGTGATGAGACCCAGTACTTC; CDR3 protein: CASTEGDETQYF
J gene: TRBJ1-4; clone size: .; V gene: TRBV12-3/TRBV12-4; D gene: .; CDR3 DNA: TGTGCCAGCAGACGTACTAGGGACGACCGGGATGAAAAACTGTTTTTT; CDR3 protein: CASRRTRDDRDEKLFF
J gene: TRBJ2-2; clone size: many; V gene: TRBV24-1; D gene: TRBD2; CDR3 DNA: TGTGCCACCAGTGATTTCGGGGGGACCGGGGAGCTGTTTTTT; CDR3 protein: CATSDFGGTGELFF
J gene: TRBJ2-4; clone size: .; V gene: TRBV10-2; D gene: TRBD2; CDR3 DNA: TGCGCCAGCAGTGGGGGCCCGGCGGGAGAACAGTACTTC; CDR3 protein: CASSGGPAGEQYF
J gene: TRBJ2-1; clone size: .; V gene: TRBV7-2; D gene: .; CDR3 DNA: TGTGCCAGCAGCTTAAGTACGGACAATGAGCAGTTCTTC; CDR3 protein: CASSLSTDNEQFF
J gene: TRBJ1-5; clone size: many; V gene: TRBV12-3/TRBV12-4; D gene: .; CDR3 DNA: TGTGCCAGCAGTTTGTCCCAGGCCAATCAGCCCCAGCATTTT; CDR3 protein: CASSLSQANQPQHF